This T cell receptor (beta chain) derives from a study of beta chain features in type 1 diabetes. Study-wide results and limits: In every one of the four CD4+ subsets, TCRB CDR3s were moderately but significantly shorter in Type 1 diabetes patients.

The germline CDR1 and CDR2 sequences are SGHRS and YFSETQ. J lost 2 bases, V lost 4 bases, and 6 bases had no gene match. CDR3 length equals 15 residues. The whole isolated RNA underwent reverse transcription, so sequencing captured expressed TCRB transcripts. Libraries were prepared by immunoSEQ multiplex PCR; TCRdb keeps only in-frame clonotypes and omits some of them. Among 200,000 to 300,000 clones, roughly 10% were seen once, and the ten largest hold approximately 0.015%. This clone was observed a handful of times. Its antigen is unidentified. This sequence joins TRBV5-1 and TRBJ2-5; 9 nucleotides match TRBD1. This TCR was recovered from a man aged 25 to 45 with type 1 diabetes. The sequenced material came from naive CD4+ T cells from blood. The CDR3 loop reads CASSPGQGGQETQYF. The DNA for the CDR3 is TGCGCCAGCAGCCCGGGACAGGGTGGGCAAGAGACCCAGTACTTC. Based on the CDR3 plus reference TRBV5-1 and TRBJ2-5, the full variable domain is KAGVTQTPRYLIKTRGQQVTLSCSPISGHRSVSWYQQTPGQGLQFLFEYFSETQRNKGNFPGRFSGRQFSNSRSEMNVSTLELGDSALYLCASSPGQGGQETQYFGPGTRLLVL.